The clone carrying this T cell receptor beta chain occurred once. The CDR3 runs to 14 residues. CDR1 MDHEN and CDR2 SYDVKM come from the germline V gene. V shed 6 bases and J shed 2 bases, with 13 bases lying between them. The data were obtained in a study of blood T cell repertoires in COVID-19. In the study overall: In each case, the material was cDNA or gDNA derived from T cells, B-cell-depleted T cells, or PBMCs.

Sequencing used immunoSEQ multiplex PCR; TCRdb keeps in-frame clones, though not all of them. Of 250,000 to 300,000 clones listed, 89% were seen once; the top ten hold around 1.9%. The sequence came from a woman aged 55-70 years who had recovered from COVID-19. The material sequenced was PBMCs or T cells enriched from blood (not recorded which). This sequence joins TRBV28 and TRBJ1-2; a possible D gene is TRBD1 (6 bases). CDR3 sequence: CASRTYQGNYGYTF. CDR3 sequence (DNA): TGTGCCAGCAGAACGTATCAGGGGAACTATGGCTACACCTTC.